The 10 T cell receptor beta chains below were found in one sample sequenced in a study of radiotherapy plus CTLA-4 blockade in lung cancer. The method was immunoSEQ multiplex PCR; TCRdb's version includes in-frame clones alone and lacks a portion of them. Here the sample spans tens of thousands of clones, approximately 84% being singletons. The source material was peripheral blood, sampled from a patient treated with radiotherapy plus ipilimumab. The origin of the receptors is a human donor with non-small cell lung cancer who had a partial response to radiotherapy plus ipilimumab.

The chain uses TRBV6-5 and TRBJ2-5, with 7 bases aligning to TRBD2. Germline V gene lookup returns CDR1 MNHEY and CDR2 SVGAGI. The junction had 9 bases not matched to a gene; V was cut back by 4 bases and J by 4 bases. This CDR3 is 15 amino acids long. CDR3 residues: CASSWGLSYPETQYF. CDR3 coding DNA: TGTGCCAGCAGTTGGGGACTATCCTACCCAGAGACCCAGTACTTC.

V and J are TRBV5-4 and TRBJ2-1; D remains ambiguous. V was trimmed by 0 bases and J by 5 bases, leaving 3 bases between them. Germline CDR1 reads SGHNT; CDR2 reads YYREEE (reference sequence). CDR3 size: 12 residues. The CDR3 spells CASSLGDNEQFF. CDR3 coding DNA: TGTGCCAGCAGCTTGGGAGACAATGAGCAGTTCTTC.

This chain connects TRBV28 to TRBJ2-2, with 8 bases identical to TRBD2. The ends lost 2 bases at V and 1 base at J; junction bases unmatched: 6. CDR1 is MDHEN, CDR2 SYDVKM, per germline. The length of the CDR3 is 17 residues. The CDR3 sequence: CASSLGSGVRNTGELFF. Here the CDR3 DNA reads TGTGCCAGCAGTTTAGGTAGCGGGGTAAGGAACACCGGGGAGCTGTTTTTT.

This rearrangement joins TRBV21-1 to TRBJ2-7; the tabulated D call, TRBD1, remains unverified against the DNA. TRBV21-1 is an annotated pseudogene. CDR3 length equals 15 residues. CDR3 residues: CASSTPGQLRFRQYV. The CDR3 bases are TGTGCCAGCAGCACCCCCGGCCAACTCAGATTCAGGCAGTACGTC.

The rearrangement joins TRBV7-9 to TRBJ2-1, with TRBD2 identical over 8 bases. This CDR3 contains 16 residues. Per the germline V gene, CDR1 is SEHNR and CDR2 is FQNEAQ (reference sequence). V shed 6 bases and J 4 bases; nucleotides not matched to a gene: 11. The CDR3 region is CASSPFSGSPYNEQFF. CDR3 bases: TGTGCCAGCAGTCCGTTCAGCGGGAGCCCTTACAATGAGCAGTTCTTC.

This clone was seen a handful of times. The chain carries TRBV19 and TRBJ2-6; tentatively, D is TRBD2 (6 bases). The CDR3 is made up of 16 amino acids. The V and J ends lost 2 bases and 1 base respectively, with 9 bases between them. Germline-derived CDR1 and CDR2 are LNHDA and SQIVND (reference sequence). The CDR3 spells CASSIRRGSGANVLTF. The DNA for the CDR3 is TGTGCCAGTAGTATAAGGCGGGGTTCTGGGGCCAACGTCCTGACTTTC.

The gene calls are TRBV18 and TRBJ2-5; 10 bases map to TRBD1. Unmatched junction bases numbered 6, after V lost 3 bases and J lost 2 bases. The CDR3 has 16 amino acids. The V gene's germline CDR1 is KGHSH and CDR2 LQKENI. DNA of the CDR3: TGTGCCAGCTCACCCCCCGGGACAGGGGCTCAAGAGACCCAGTACTTC. Translating it yields CASSPPGTGAQETQYF. The complete variable domain, with remaining parts taken from reference TRBV18 and TRBJ2-5, reads NAGVMQNPRHLVRRRGQEARLRCSPMKGHSHVYWYRQLPEEGLKFMVYLQKENIIDESGMPKERFSAEFPKEGPSILRIQQVVRGDSAAYFCASSPPGTGAQETQYFGPGTRLLVL.

The rearrangement uses TRBV29-1 and TRBJ2-2; 9 bases align to TRBD1. The CDR3 length is 13 residues. The trim removed 6 bases at V and 6 bases at J, leaving 5 bases unmatched. Germline CDR1 and CDR2: SQVTM and ANQGSEA. The CDR3 DNA reads as TGCAGCGTCGGGGACAGGGCTGCCGGGGAGCTGTTTTTT. This gives the protein CSVGDRAAGELFF.

The J gene is TRBJ2-7, the V gene TRBV29-1; a weak D match, TRBD1 (6 bases). V lost 2 bases, J lost 2 bases, and 16 bases lay in between. Germline values: CDR1 SQVTM, CDR2 ANQGSEA. The CDR3 has 15 amino acids. The CDR3 loop reads CSVEKGTKGAYEQYF. The CDR3, as DNA: TGCAGCGTTGAAAAGGGGACCAAGGGGGCCTACGAGCAGTACTTC.

This chain uses TRBV27 with TRBJ1-1; D is uncertain. Germline CDR1 is MNHEY and CDR2 is SMNVEV (reference sequence). This CDR3 comprises 11 residues. Trimming took off 5 bases at V and 5 bases at J, with 6 bases between the two ends. The CDR3 sequence is CASSSRTEAFF. Written as DNA, the CDR3 is TGTGCCAGCAGTAGTCGGACTGAAGCTTTCTTT.